This entry lists 20 T cell receptor beta chains sequenced from one sample in a study of cytotoxic CD8 clonotypes in ibrutinib-treated CLL. The data were produced by immunoSEQ multiplex PCR, yet TCRdb's version contains in-frame clones alone and is incomplete. The sample holds more than 110,000 clones, around 93% seen once. This material consisted of PBMCs, taken after 12 months of ibrutinib treatment. The receptor source for this set is a human donor with chronic lymphocytic leukemia.

This chain connects TRBV7-9 to TRBJ1-3; 10 nucleotides match TRBD1. V lost 11 bases, J lost 8 bases, and 9 bases stayed unmatched. The CDR3 is 13 residues long. Germline V gives CDR1 SEHNR, CDR2 FQNEAQ (reference sequence). The CDR3 loop reads CAAQRTGGDTIYF. The CDR3 coding sequence is TGTGCCGCACAGCGGACAGGGGGAGACACCATATATTTT.

The V and J genes are TRBV7-6 and TRBJ1-4; 9 nucleotides line up with TRBD1. With V trimmed by 3 bases and J by 5 bases, 1 base remained unmatched. Germline values: CDR1 SGHVS, CDR2 FNYEAQ. The CDR3 length is 14 residues. The CDR3: CASSFGTGNEKLFF. CDR3 coding DNA: TGTGCCAGCAGCTTTGGGACAGGGAATGAAAAACTGTTTTTT. Looking up the rest from reference TRBV7-6 and TRBJ1-4 gives the full variable domain: GAGVSQSPRYKVTKRGQDVALRCDPISGHVSLYWYRQALGQGPEFLTYFNYEAQQDKSGLPNDRFSAERPEGSISTLTIQRTEQRDSAMYRCASSFGTGNEKLFFGSGTQLSVL.

The rearrangement joins TRBV7-9 to TRBJ1-5; D uncertain. V was trimmed by 4 bases and J by 0 bases, leaving 13 bases between them. This CDR3 has 16 residues. Looked up from germline, CDR1 is SEHNR and CDR2 is FQNEAQ (reference sequence). CDR3 residues: CASSSNRENSNQPQHF. The CDR3 DNA is TGTGCCAGCAGCTCGAACCGGGAGAATAGCAATCAGCCCCAGCATTTT.

The chain combines TRBV5-1 with TRBJ2-1; D is unclear. V shed 0 bases and J shed 7 bases, with 14 bases lying between them. This CDR3 has 15 amino acids. Germline CDR1 reads SGHRS; CDR2 reads YFSETQ. The CDR3 sequence: CASSLGPLGINEQFF. The DNA of the CDR3 is TGCGCCAGCAGCTTGGGACCCCTTGGAATAAATGAGCAGTTCTTC. The full variable domain, in which reference TRBV5-1 and TRBJ2-1 provide the parts outside the CDR3, is KAGVTQTPRYLIKTRGQQVTLSCSPISGHRSVSWYQQTPGQGLQFLFEYFSETQRNKGNFPGRFSGRQFSNSRSEMNVSTLELGDSALYLCASSLGPLGINEQFFGPGTRLTVL.

This rearrangement joins TRBV7-8 to TRBJ2-7; D ambiguous. The germline V gene encodes CDR1 SGHVS and CDR2 FQNEAQ. CDR3 length: 15 amino acids. V was clipped by 1 base and J by 3 bases, with 13 bases between them. CDR3 protein: CASSLGWGLYYEQYF. The CDR3 nucleotides are TGTGCCAGCAGCTTAGGTTGGGGTCTCTACTACGAGCAGTACTTC. Complete variable domain (other parts from reference TRBV7-8 and TRBJ2-7): GAGVSQSPRYKVAKRGQDVALRCDPISGHVSLFWYQQALGQGPEFLTYFQNEAQLDKSGLPSDRFFAERPEGSVSTLKIQRTQQEDSAVYLCASSLGWGLYYEQYFGPGTRLTVT.

The V and J genes are TRBV12-5 and TRBJ2-3, with 8 bases aligning to TRBD1. V lost 6 bases to trimming and J lost 6 bases; unmatched junction nucleotides: 14. There are 16 residues in the CDR3. From germline, CDR1 is LGHNT and CDR2 FRNRAP. In DNA, the CDR3 is TGTGCTAGTGGCTCGACAGGGGACCCCTCACCCGATACGCAGTATTTT. Its protein is CASGSTGDPSPDTQYF.

The chain has TRBV4-3 and TRBJ2-1, with D hard to call. V was pared by 0 bases and J by 9 bases, with 12 bases between. Germline V gene sequence: CDR1 LGHNA, CDR2 YSLEER. This CDR3 has 14 residues. CDR3: CASSQDNGLPEQFF. The CDR3 region has the DNA TGCGCCAGCAGCCAAGATAACGGGCTACCTGAGCAGTTCTTC.

V gene TRBV30 combines with J gene TRBJ2-7; no reliable D call. V was pared by 2 bases and J by 3 bases, with 20 bases between. The CDR3 is 16 residues long. CDR1 GTSNPN and CDR2 SVGIG come from the germline V gene (reference sequence). CDR3 sequence reads: CAWSPPSRRVIYEQYF. CDR3 DNA: TGTGCCTGGAGTCCTCCGTCCCGACGGGTGATCTACGAGCAGTACTTC.

This chain uses TRBV29-1 with TRBJ2-3, with 7 positions matching TRBD2. Germline assignment: CDR1 SQVTM and CDR2 ANQGSEA. Losses at the gene ends were 0 bases for V and 6 bases for J; bases not matched to a gene: 12. The CDR3 length is 16 residues. CDR3: CSVEDLERGSSDTQYF. DNA of the CDR3: TGCAGCGTTGAAGATCTCGAGCGCGGGAGCTCCGATACGCAGTATTTT.

V usage is TRBV29-1 and J usage is TRBJ2-5, with D perhaps matching TRBD2 (6 bases). V shed 7 bases and J shed 7 bases, with 25 bases lying between them. There are 15 residues in the CDR3. From germline, CDR1 is SQVTM and CDR2 ANQGSEA. The CDR3 bases are TGCAGCGCAGCCGGGTCAGCCGGGGGAAAGGGGACCCAGTACTTC. Translating it yields CSAAGSAGGKGTQYF.

The chain employs TRBV19 and TRBJ2-2, with D perhaps matching TRBD1 (5 bases). Trimming removed 6 bases from V and 3 bases from J, with 11 bases in between. Germline V gene data show CDR1 as LNHDA and CDR2 as SQIVND (reference sequence). This CDR3 contains 14 residues. The CDR3 DNA sequence: TGTGCCAGTAGGGCCCAGGGTCACACCGGGGAGCTGTTTTTT. Translated: CASRAQGHTGELFF.

The rearrangement links TRBV15 to TRBJ1-2; D unclear. The CDR3 runs 15 residues. V lost 0 bases and J lost 4, with 12 bases in between. Germline assignment: CDR1 LNHNV and CDR2 YYDKDF (reference sequence). CDR3 in DNA: TGTGCCACCAGCAGAGACGGTAGACACGTCTATGGCTACACCTTC. This gives the protein CATSRDGRHVYGYTF.

The rearrangement links TRBV25-1 to TRBJ2-2, with unresolved D. This CDR3 has 14 amino acids. The V end lost 2 bases, the J end lost 1 base, and 5 bases lay between the germline ends. Germline assignment: CDR1 MGHDK and CDR2 SYGVNS. Here the CDR3 DNA reads TGTGCCAGCAGTGAACTTCTGAACACCGGGGAGCTGTTTTTT. Protein product: CASSELLNTGELFF.

The V and J genes are TRBV9 and TRBJ1-3; the D is unclear. The germline CDR1 and CDR2 sequences are SGDLS and YYNGEE. This CDR3 has 15 amino acids. Trimming took off 3 bases at V and 0 bases at J, with 10 bases between the two ends. The CDR3 loop is CASSAPSISGNTIYF. As DNA, the CDR3 is TGTGCCAGCAGCGCACCTAGCATCTCTGGAAACACCATATATTTT.

The genes are TRBV15 and TRBJ1-1, with D tentatively TRBD1 (5 bases). The germline V and J ends were trimmed by 1 base and 5 bases, with 14 bases remaining between them. CDR1 and CDR2 from the germline V gene are LNHNV and YYDKDF (reference sequence). The CDR3 extends over 15 amino acids. CDR3 amino acids: CATSRVVWGITEAFF. CDR3 DNA sequence: TGTGCCACCAGCAGAGTAGTATGGGGGATTACTGAAGCTTTCTTT. Full variable domain (rest looked up from reference TRBV15 and TRBJ1-1): DAMVIQNPRYQVTQFGKPVTLSCSQTLNHNVMYWYQQKSSQAPKLLFHYYDKDFNNEADTPDNFQSRRPNTSFCFLDIRSPGLGDTAMYLCATSRVVWGITEAFFGQGTRLTVV.

Concerning this clone: The sample carries other DNA sequences with the same CDR3. The chain uses TRBV7-3 and TRBJ2-1, with D possibly matching TRBD2 (6 bases). The germline V and J ends were trimmed by 3 bases and 0 bases, with 12 bases remaining between them. CDR1 is SGHTA and CDR2 is FQGTGA in the germline V gene. This CDR3 is built from 16 residues. The chain's CDR3 is CASSLTAGSSYNEQFF. The CDR3 DNA follows: TGTGCCAGCAGCTTGACCGCGGGGAGCTCCTACAATGAGCAGTTCTTC.

The V gene is TRBV19, the J gene TRBJ1-2, with D tentatively TRBD1 (6 bases). Germline V gene sequence: CDR1 LNHDA, CDR2 SQIVND (reference sequence). This CDR3 contains 14 residues. V was trimmed by 7 bases and J by 4 bases, leaving 16 bases between them. The CDR3 here is CASNSQGQGYGYTF. The CDR3 DNA follows: TGTGCCAGTAACTCACAGGGACAAGGCTATGGCTACACCTTC.

This clone was observed a single time. J is TRBJ2-7 and V is TRBV5-1; 8 bases align to TRBD1. J was trimmed by 2 bases and V by 4 bases; bases with no gene match: 8. Germline V gene sequence: CDR1 SGHRS, CDR2 YFSETQ. This CDR3 is 15 amino acids long. The DNA for the CDR3 is TGCGCCAGCAGCGTGGACAGGGACCCTCCCTACGAGCAGTACTTC. As protein: CASSVDRDPPYEQYF.

The chain couples TRBV28 to TRBJ1-1; D is ambiguous. CDR3 length: 11 amino acids. Trimming took off 3 bases at V and 8 bases at J, with 7 bases between the two ends. The germline CDR1 and CDR2 sequences are MDHEN and SYDVKM. CDR3 protein: CASSFELEAFF. Written as DNA, the CDR3 is TGTGCCAGCAGTTTTGAATTGGAAGCTTTCTTT. Combining the CDR3 with reference TRBV28 and TRBJ1-1 gives the whole variable domain DVKVTQSSRYLVKRTGEKVFLECVQDMDHENMFWYRQDPGLGLRLIYFSYDVKMKEKGDIPEGYSVSREKKERFSLILESASTNQTSMYLCASSFELEAFFGQGTRLTVV.

The V gene is TRBV4-1, the J gene TRBJ2-2; D call uncertain. Germline CDR1 is MGHRA and CDR2 is YSYEKL. The CDR3 loop spans 16 amino acids. Trimming shortened V by 4 bases and J by 3 bases, and 15 bases separated the two germline ends. In DNA, the CDR3 is TGCGCCAGCAGCCGCCGGGCCCTTGAGGACACCGGGGAGCTGTTTTTT. This gives the protein CASSRRALEDTGELFF.